These 12 T cell receptor beta chains were sequenced from one sample in a study of T cell responses to AZD1222 COVID-19 vaccine. The table came from immunoSEQ multiplex PCR; TCRdb's copy has only in-frame clones and leaves some out. Altogether roughly 120,000 clones are present, 89% being singletons, with the ten largest covering more than 4%. The material was peripheral blood, obtained on day 0 of AZD1222 vaccination. The source of these receptors is an adult in good health.

The chain links TRBV5-4 to TRBJ2-3; D gene unclear. Germline loops: CDR1 SGHNT, CDR2 YYREEE (reference sequence). V was shortened by 4 bases and J by 2 bases, with 11 bases between the two germline ends. This CDR3 region has 14 residues. For the CDR3, the DNA is TGTGCCAGCAGCCTGACCTACCCCACAGATACGCAGTATTTT. It translates to CASSLTYPTDTQYF. The full variable domain, its missing parts supplied by reference TRBV5-4 and TRBJ2-3, is ETGVTQSPTHLIKTRGQQVTLRCSSQSGHNTVSWYQQALGQGPQFIFQYYREEENGRGNFPPRFSGLQFPNYSSELNVNALELDDSALYLCASSLTYPTDTQYFGPGTRLTVL.

This chain connects TRBV30 to TRBJ1-3, with D perhaps matching TRBD1 (5 bases). Trimming cost V 5 bases and J 8 bases, with 19 bases left between them. Germline-derived CDR1 and CDR2 are GTSNPN and SVGIG (reference sequence). The CDR3 has 14 amino acids. CDR3 bases: TGTGCCTGGGAAGACAGCCGGGCCTCGGACACCATATATTTT. It translates to CAWEDSRASDTIYF.

The chain combines TRBV11-2 with TRBJ2-1, with D perhaps matching TRBD2 (7 bases). The germline CDR1 and CDR2 sequences are SGHAT and FQNNGV. The V and J ends lost 5 bases and 8 bases respectively, with 10 bases between them. This CDR3 spans 12 amino acids. CDR3 protein: CASSRGGHEQFF. The DNA for the CDR3 is TGTGCCAGCAGCCGCGGGGGCCATGAGCAGTTCTTC.

There are a few counts of this clone. The chain uses TRBV7-9 and TRBJ1-1; possibly TRBD1 for D (6 bases). With 1 base removed from V and 1 base from J, the gap between germline ends came to 10 bases. Looked up from germline, CDR1 is SEHNR and CDR2 is FQNEAQ (reference sequence). The CDR3 has 15 residues. CDR3 sequence (DNA): TGTGCCAGCAGCTTAGAGTCCAGGGGGAACACTGAAGCTTTCTTT. Amino acids: CASSLESRGNTEAFF.

This chain uses TRBV18 with TRBJ2-2; D is ambiguous. Germline lookup yields CDR1 KGHSH and CDR2 LQKENI. Trimming took off 8 bases at V and 7 bases at J, with 11 bases between the two ends. The CDR3 runs 12 residues. The CDR3 DNA follows: TGTGCCAGCGCCACGGCCGGCGGGGAGCTGTTTTTT. Encoded protein: CASATAGGELFF.

The chain employs TRBV7-9 and TRBJ1-1; D is uncertain. This CDR3 region has 13 residues. Germline CDR1 reads SEHNR; CDR2 reads FQNEAQ (reference sequence). Trimming took 1 base from V and 11 from J, leaving 14 bases between them. In DNA form, the CDR3 reads TGTGCCAGCAGCTTAGTTACTGGTCTGGGGGCTTTCTTT. As protein: CASSLVTGLGAFF.

This clone was recorded a few times. V usage is TRBV9 and J usage is TRBJ2-5; possibly TRBD1 or TRBD2 for D (6 bases each). Germline V gene sequence: CDR1 SGDLS, CDR2 YYNGEE. CDR3 size: 13 residues. With 0 bases removed from V and 7 bases from J, the gap between germline ends came to 10 bases. The CDR3 DNA follows: TGTGCCAGCAGCGTAGAGGGGGGAGGGACCCAGTACTTC. Protein product: CASSVEGGGTQYF.

The chain couples TRBV5-1 to TRBJ2-1; D remains unclear. CDR1 is SGHRS and CDR2 is YFSETQ in the germline V gene. V was cut by 2 bases and J by 8 bases, with 11 bases left in between. This CDR3 has 13 amino acids. The CDR3 is CASSLLVPHEQFF. DNA of the CDR3: TGCGCCAGCAGCTTACTTGTGCCCCATGAGCAGTTCTTC.

The chain links TRBV5-1 to TRBJ1-1; D is perhaps TRBD1 (6 bases). V was cut by 7 bases and J by 1 base, with 11 bases left in between. The CDR3 has 13 amino acids. Per the germline V gene, CDR1 is SGHRS and CDR2 is YFSETQ. The CDR3 nucleotides are TGCGCCAGCCAGAAGACAGGGAACACTGAAGCTTTCTTT. Its protein product is CASQKTGNTEAFF.

The chain uses TRBV6-5 and TRBJ2-7, with TRBD2 identical over 13 bases. V trimming: 6 bases; J trimming: 7 bases; junction bases outside the gene matches: 6. The CDR3 is 14 amino acids. From germline, CDR1 is MNHEY and CDR2 SVGAGI. The CDR3 DNA sequence: TGTGCCAGCAGGGTACTAGCGGGAGGGCGGGAGCAGTACTTC. It codes for CASRVLAGGREQYF.

This chain uses TRBV5-1 with TRBJ2-3, with 8 nucleotides matching TRBD2. The CDR3 length is 15 residues. Trimming cost V 4 bases and J 1 base; bases outside gene matches: 5. In germline, CDR1 is SGHRS, CDR2 YFSETQ. For the CDR3, the DNA is TGCGCCAGCAGCAAAGAGACTAGCGGCACAGATACGCAGTATTTT. Protein: CASSKETSGTDTQYF.

This chain links TRBV28 with TRBJ2-3; a possible D gene is TRBD1 (5 bases). Germline assignment: CDR1 MDHEN and CDR2 SYDVKM. Trimming cost V 4 bases and J 4 bases, with 12 bases left between them. The CDR3 runs to 14 residues. DNA of the CDR3: TGTGCCAGCAGTTCCCAGGGAATAGCAGATACGCAGTATTTT. This codes for CASSSQGIADTQYF. Full variable domain (rest looked up from reference TRBV28 and TRBJ2-3): DVKVTQSSRYLVKRTGEKVFLECVQDMDHENMFWYRQDPGLGLRLIYFSYDVKMKEKGDIPEGYSVSREKKERFSLILESASTNQTSMYLCASSSQGIADTQYFGPGTRLTVL.